The 18 T cell receptor beta chains below were found in one sample sequenced in a study of shared clonotypes between healthy human individuals. Clones were read by immunoSEQ multiplex PCR, and TCRdb kept only the in-frame ones, dropping some. This table holds 2.3 million or so clones, approximately 93% found once. The sample taken for sequencing was naive CD4+ T cells from PBMCs. Documented subset: CD45RA+ positively selected. All receptors come from a young man in good health. Some clones in this sample may be carry-over from other donors' samples.

The CDR3 region is CASSLYQPQHF. The CDR3 coding sequence is TGTGCCAGCAGCTTGTATCAGCCCCAGCATTTT. This chain links TRBV5-8 with TRBJ1-5, with unresolved D. This CDR3 spans 11 amino acids. V was shortened by 1 base and J by 5 bases, with 1 base between the two germline ends. The germline gives CDR1 SGHTS, CDR2 YDEGEE.

As for this clone: At the DNA level, this CDR3 is encoded by other sequences in the same sample as well. The V call is TRBV10-2, the J call TRBJ2-3; D is ambiguous. The CDR3 contains 15 residues. The V and J ends lost 0 bases and 0 bases respectively, with 7 bases between them. Germline CDR1 and CDR2: WSHSY and SAAADI. The CDR3: CASSESWGSTDTQYF. For the CDR3, the DNA is TGCGCCAGCAGTGAGTCCTGGGGTAGCACAGATACGCAGTATTTT.

The V and J genes are TRBV28 and TRBJ1-2; TRBD1 matches 12 bases. Germline CDR1 is MDHEN and CDR2 is SYDVKM. V lost 8 bases to trimming and J lost 8 bases; unmatched junction nucleotides: 12. The CDR3 totals 15 residues. Here the CDR3 reads CASAIRDRGRRGYTF. CDR3 DNA sequence: TGTGCCAGCGCAATCCGGGACAGGGGGCGGAGGGGCTACACCTTC.

The chain employs TRBV6-1 and TRBJ1-4, with D hard to call. CDR1 and CDR2 from the germline V gene are MNHNS and SASEGT. Trimming took 4 bases from V and 4 from J, leaving 13 bases between them. CDR3 length: 15 residues. In nucleotides, the CDR3 is TGTGCCAGCAGTGGACCCCAGGTTCTTAATGAAAAACTGTTTTTT. It yields the protein CASSGPQVLNEKLFF.

This chain uses TRBV7-2 with TRBJ2-7; 8 bases align to TRBD2. The CDR3 has 15 residues. With V trimmed by 5 bases and J by 8 bases, 14 bases remained unmatched. The germline CDR1 and CDR2 sequences are SGHTA and FQGNSA. CDR3 protein: CASSPTESGSKKQYF. The CDR3 nucleotides are TGTGCCAGCAGCCCTACGGAGAGCGGGAGTAAGAAGCAGTACTTC.

The rearrangement links TRBV27 to TRBJ2-1; TRBD2 is a possible D gene (5 bases). The CDR3 covers 16 residues. V was cut by 1 base and J by 2 bases, with 12 bases left in between. Germline values: CDR1 MNHEY, CDR2 SMNVEV (reference sequence). The CDR3, as DNA: TGTGCCAGCAGTTTATTATCCAGCGGAGCCTACAATGAGCAGTTCTTC. Its protein product is CASSLLSSGAYNEQFF.

This chain links TRBV28 with TRBJ1-5; no definite D call. This CDR3 is 16 amino acids long. Germline values: CDR1 MDHEN, CDR2 SYDVKM. Trimming removed 3 bases at V and 1 base at J, with 13 bases between. The CDR3 sequence is CASSFVRGLSNQPQHF. The CDR3 DNA sequence: TGTGCCAGCAGTTTTGTTCGGGGTCTGAGCAATCAGCCCCAGCATTTT.

V and J are TRBV28 and TRBJ1-2, with D maybe TRBD1 (5 bases). Germline lookup yields CDR1 MDHEN and CDR2 SYDVKM. The CDR3 is made up of 14 amino acids. Trimming left V 10 bases short and J 2 bases short, with 17 bases between. The CDR3 bases are TGTGCCACCAGGCGGGGGGATGCAAACTATGGCTACACCTTC. As protein: CATRRGDANYGYTF.

This clone came up once. V usage is TRBV5-5 and J usage is TRBJ2-6; D is unresolved. Germline loops: CDR1 SGHKS, CDR2 YYEKEE (reference sequence). The CDR3 sequence is 18 residues long. The V end lost 2 bases, the J end lost 2 bases, and 17 bases lay between the germline ends. The CDR3 reads CASSFGPLDLAGANVLTF. The DNA for the CDR3 is TGTGCCAGCAGCTTCGGCCCCCTGGACCTGGCTGGGGCCAACGTCCTGACTTTC.

Only one count was recorded for this clone. At one boundary the junction diverges from the germline segment, which might be a read error. V gene TRBV4-1 combines with J gene TRBJ2-3; 8 positions match TRBD1. Germline CDR1 MGHRA, CDR2 YSYEKL. This CDR3 contains 15 residues. This CDR3 is CASSQHPTGADAQYF. Here the CDR3 DNA reads TGCGCCAGCAGCCAACACCCGACAGGGGCAGATGCGCAGTATTTT.

In nucleotides, the CDR3 is TGCAGCGTTGGGGACAGGGCTAACTCTGGAAACACCATATATTTT. This encodes CSVGDRANSGNTIYF. This chain uses TRBV29-1 with TRBJ1-3; 9 bases line up with TRBD1. Looked up from germline, CDR1 is SQVTM and CDR2 is ANQGSEA. V lost 4 bases, J lost 0 bases, and 4 bases stayed unmatched. The CDR3 length is 15 residues.

V is TRBV11-3 and J is TRBJ2-2; weak D call: TRBD1 (5 bases). CDR3 length: 15 residues. V gave up 5 bases and J gave up 3 bases, with 13 bases separating them. Germline CDR1 is SGHNT and CDR2 is YENEEA. CDR3 loop: CASSQQGSDTGELFF. The CDR3 region has the DNA TGTGCCAGCAGCCAGCAGGGTTCGGACACCGGGGAGCTGTTTTTT.

The genes are TRBV18 and TRBJ2-7; 7 positions match TRBD1. V was pared by 5 bases and J by 5 bases, with 9 bases of the junction left unmatched. Germline CDR1 reads KGHSH; CDR2 reads LQKENI. The CDR3 contains 14 residues. As DNA, the CDR3 is TGTGCCAGCTCAGGGCCCGACAGGGCTAACGAGCAGTACTTC. Its protein is CASSGPDRANEQYF.

This clone was seen a single time. This rearrangement joins TRBV7-9 to TRBJ2-5, with 13 bases fitting TRBD2. Per germline, CDR1 SEHNR and CDR2 FQNEAQ (reference sequence). This CDR3 is 16 amino acids long. V trimming: 5 bases; J trimming: 5 bases; junction bases outside the gene matches: 8. CDR3 protein: CASSGGTSGILETQYF. The DNA of the CDR3 is TGTGCCAGCAGCGGGGGGACTAGCGGGATTCTGGAGACCCAGTACTTC.

The V call is TRBV29-1, the J call TRBJ2-3; TRBD1 is a possible D gene (6 bases). Germline-derived CDR1 and CDR2 are SQVTM and ANQGSEA. Trimming removed 7 bases from V and 0 bases from J, with 14 bases in between. This CDR3 is 14 amino acids long. CDR3: CSAQAGVSTDTQYF. The DNA for the CDR3 is TGCAGCGCTCAGGCAGGGGTCAGCACAGATACGCAGTATTTT.

The gene calls are TRBV19 and TRBJ1-2; tentatively, D is TRBD1 (6 bases). CDR3 size: 13 residues. Per germline, CDR1 LNHDA and CDR2 SQIVND (reference sequence). The V and J ends lost 5 bases and 6 bases respectively, with 13 bases between them. The CDR3 reads CASSLGAEDGYTF. The CDR3 DNA reads as TGTGCCAGTAGTTTGGGGGCAGAGGATGGCTACACCTTC.

This chain links TRBV5-6 with TRBJ1-2, with 7 positions matching TRBD1. Trimming at V came to 4 bases and at J to 3 bases, leaving 12 bases not matched to a gene. Germline-derived CDR1 and CDR2 are SGHDT and YYEEEE. The CDR3 runs to 16 residues. The CDR3 DNA is TGTGCCAGCAGCCCCTCAGGACAGGTTTCACACTATGGCTACACCTTC. Translated, it gives CASSPSGQVSHYGYTF. Together with reference TRBV5-6 and TRBJ1-2, the CDR3 gives the full variable domain: DAGVTQSPTHLIKTRGQQVTLRCSPKSGHDTVSWYQQALGQGPQFIFQYYEEEERQRGNFPDRFSGHQFPNYSSELNVNALLLGDSALYLCASSPSGQVSHYGYTFGSGTRLTVV.

The V and J genes are TRBV27 and TRBJ2-7; D gene uncertain. There are 13 residues in the CDR3. The V gene's germline CDR1 is MNHEY and CDR2 SMNVEV (reference sequence). Trimming took 2 bases from V and 1 from J, leaving 6 bases between them. The CDR3 reads CASSLRYSYEQYF. The CDR3 DNA reads TGTGCCAGCAGTTTACGTTATTCCTACGAGCAGTACTTC.